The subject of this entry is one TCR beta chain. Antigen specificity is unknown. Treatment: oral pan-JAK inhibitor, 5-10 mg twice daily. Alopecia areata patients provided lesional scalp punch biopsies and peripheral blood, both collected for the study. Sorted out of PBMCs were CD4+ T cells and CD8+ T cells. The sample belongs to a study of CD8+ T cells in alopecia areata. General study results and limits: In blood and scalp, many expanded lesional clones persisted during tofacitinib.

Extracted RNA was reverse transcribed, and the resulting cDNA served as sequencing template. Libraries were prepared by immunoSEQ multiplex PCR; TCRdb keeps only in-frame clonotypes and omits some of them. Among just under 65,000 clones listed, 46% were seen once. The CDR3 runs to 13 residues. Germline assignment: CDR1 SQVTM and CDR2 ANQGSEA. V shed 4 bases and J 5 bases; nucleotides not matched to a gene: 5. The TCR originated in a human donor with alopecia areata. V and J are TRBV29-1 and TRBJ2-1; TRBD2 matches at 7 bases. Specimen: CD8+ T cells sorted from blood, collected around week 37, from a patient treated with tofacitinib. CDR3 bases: TGCAGCGTTGGAGGGACTACTAACAATGAGCAGTTCTTC. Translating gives CSVGGTTNNEQFF.